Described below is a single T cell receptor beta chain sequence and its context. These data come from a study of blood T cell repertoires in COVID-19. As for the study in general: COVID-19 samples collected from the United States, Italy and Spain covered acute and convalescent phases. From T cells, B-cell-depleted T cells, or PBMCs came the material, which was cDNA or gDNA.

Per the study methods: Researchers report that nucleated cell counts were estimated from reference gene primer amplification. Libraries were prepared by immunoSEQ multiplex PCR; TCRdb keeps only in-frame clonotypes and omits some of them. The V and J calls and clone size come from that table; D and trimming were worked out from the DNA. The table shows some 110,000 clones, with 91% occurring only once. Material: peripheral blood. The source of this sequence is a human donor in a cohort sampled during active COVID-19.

CDR3: CASSPDSAGDGYTF. The DNA for the CDR3 is TGCGCCAGCAGCCCAGACAGTGCAGGCGATGGCTACACCTTC. This chain links TRBV5-1 with TRBJ1-2, with a possible D match to TRBD1 (5 bases). Germline V lookup: CDR1 SGHRS, CDR2 YFSETQ. This CDR3 comprises 14 residues. The ends were cut back, 4 bases at V and 6 bases at J, with 16 bases in the middle.